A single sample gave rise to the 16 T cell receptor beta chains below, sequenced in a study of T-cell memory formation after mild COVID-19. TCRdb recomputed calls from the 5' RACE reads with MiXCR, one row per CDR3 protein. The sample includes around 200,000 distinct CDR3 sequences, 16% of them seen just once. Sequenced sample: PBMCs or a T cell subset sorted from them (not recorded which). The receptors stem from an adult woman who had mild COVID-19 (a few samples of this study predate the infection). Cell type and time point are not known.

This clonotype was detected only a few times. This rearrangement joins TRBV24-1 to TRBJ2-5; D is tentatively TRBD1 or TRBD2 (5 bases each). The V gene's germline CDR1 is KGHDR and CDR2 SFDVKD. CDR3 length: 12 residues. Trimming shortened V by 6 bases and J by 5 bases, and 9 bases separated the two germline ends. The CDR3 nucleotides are TGTGCCACCAGTTTATGGGGGGAGACCCAGTACTTC. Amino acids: CATSLWGETQYF.

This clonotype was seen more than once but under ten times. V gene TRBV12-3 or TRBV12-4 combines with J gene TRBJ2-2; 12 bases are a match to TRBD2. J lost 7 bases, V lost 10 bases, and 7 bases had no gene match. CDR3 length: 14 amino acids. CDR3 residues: CATETSGGIGELFF. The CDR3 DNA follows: TGTGCCACCGAGACTAGCGGGGGAATCGGGGAGCTGTTTTTT.

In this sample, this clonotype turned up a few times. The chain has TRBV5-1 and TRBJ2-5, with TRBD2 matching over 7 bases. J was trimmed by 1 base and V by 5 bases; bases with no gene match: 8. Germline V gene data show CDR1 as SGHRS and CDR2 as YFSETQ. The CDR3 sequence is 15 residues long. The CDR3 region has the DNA TGCGCCAGCAGTTATGACGGGAGGTTCCAAGAGACCCAGTACTTC. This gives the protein CASSYDGRFQETQYF.

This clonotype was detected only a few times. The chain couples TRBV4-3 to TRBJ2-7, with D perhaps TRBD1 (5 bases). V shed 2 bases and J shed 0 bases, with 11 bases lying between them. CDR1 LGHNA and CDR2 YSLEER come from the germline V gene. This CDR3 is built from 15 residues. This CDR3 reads CASSQRTGLSYEQYF. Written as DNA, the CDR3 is TGCGCCAGCAGCCAACGAACAGGCCTCTCCTACGAGCAGTACTTC.

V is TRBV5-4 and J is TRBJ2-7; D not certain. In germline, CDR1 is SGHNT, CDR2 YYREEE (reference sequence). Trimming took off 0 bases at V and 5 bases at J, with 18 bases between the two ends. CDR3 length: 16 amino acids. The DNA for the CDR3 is TGTGCCAGCAGCTTGGAACTCATGGGCGTCCGAGACGAGCAGTACTTC. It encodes CASSLELMGVRDEQYF.

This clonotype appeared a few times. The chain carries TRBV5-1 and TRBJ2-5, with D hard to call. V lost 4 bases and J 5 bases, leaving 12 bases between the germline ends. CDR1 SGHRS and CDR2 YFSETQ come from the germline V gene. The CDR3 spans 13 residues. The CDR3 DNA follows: TGCGCCAGCAGCCCCGGGTCTCTGGAGACCCAGTACTTC. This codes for CASSPGSLETQYF.

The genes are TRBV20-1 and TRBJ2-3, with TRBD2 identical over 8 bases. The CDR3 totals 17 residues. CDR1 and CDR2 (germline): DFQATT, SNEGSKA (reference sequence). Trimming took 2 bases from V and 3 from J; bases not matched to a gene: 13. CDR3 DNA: TGCAGTGCTAGACTGAGACTAGCGAGATTAGCGACAGATACGCAGTATTTT. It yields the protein CSARLRLARLATDTQYF.

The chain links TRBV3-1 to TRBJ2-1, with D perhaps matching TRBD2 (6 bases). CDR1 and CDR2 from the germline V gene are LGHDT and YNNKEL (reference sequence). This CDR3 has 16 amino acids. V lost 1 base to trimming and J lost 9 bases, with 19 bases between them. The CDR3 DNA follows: TGTGCCAGCAGCCAAGCTTGGGACTCCCTCCGAAGTGAGCAGTTCTTC. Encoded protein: CASSQAWDSLRSEQFF.

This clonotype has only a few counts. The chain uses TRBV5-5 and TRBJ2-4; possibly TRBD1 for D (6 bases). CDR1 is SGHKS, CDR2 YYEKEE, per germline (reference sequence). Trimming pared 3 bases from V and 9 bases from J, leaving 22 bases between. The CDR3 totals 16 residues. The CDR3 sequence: CASSSEKQGARGIQYF. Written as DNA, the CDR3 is TGTGCCAGCAGCTCAGAAAAACAGGGAGCCAGGGGCATTCAGTACTTC. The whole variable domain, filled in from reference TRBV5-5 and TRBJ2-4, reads DAGVTQSPTHLIKTRGQQVTLRCSPISGHKSVSWYQQVLGQGPQFIFQYYEKEERGRGNFPDRFSARQFPNYSSELNVNALLLGDSALYLCASSSEKQGARGIQYFGAGTRLSVL.

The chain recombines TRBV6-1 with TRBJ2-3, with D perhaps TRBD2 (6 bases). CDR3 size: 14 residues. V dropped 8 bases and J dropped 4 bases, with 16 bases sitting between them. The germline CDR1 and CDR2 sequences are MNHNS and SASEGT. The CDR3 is CASDKVGGPDTQYF. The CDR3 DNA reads TGTGCCAGCGATAAAGTGGGGGGTCCAGATACGCAGTATTTT.

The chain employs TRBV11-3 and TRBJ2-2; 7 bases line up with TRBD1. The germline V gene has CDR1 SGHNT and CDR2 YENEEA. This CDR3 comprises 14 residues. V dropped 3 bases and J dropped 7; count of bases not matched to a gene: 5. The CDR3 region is CASSFIGGVGELFF. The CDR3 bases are TGTGCCAGCAGCTTTATAGGGGGCGTCGGGGAGCTGTTTTTT.

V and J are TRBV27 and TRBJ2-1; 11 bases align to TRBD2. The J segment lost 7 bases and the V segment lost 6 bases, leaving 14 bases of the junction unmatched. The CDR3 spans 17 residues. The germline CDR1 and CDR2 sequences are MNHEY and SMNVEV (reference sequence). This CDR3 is CASSYTGTSGGRNEQFF. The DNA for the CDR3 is TGTGCCAGCAGCTATACCGGGACTAGCGGAGGGAGGAATGAGCAGTTCTTC.

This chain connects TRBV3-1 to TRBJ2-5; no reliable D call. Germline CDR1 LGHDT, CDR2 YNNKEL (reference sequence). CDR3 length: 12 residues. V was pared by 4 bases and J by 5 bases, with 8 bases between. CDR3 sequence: CASSPPLETQYF. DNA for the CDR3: TGTGCCAGCAGCCCCCCTCTGGAGACCCAGTACTTC.

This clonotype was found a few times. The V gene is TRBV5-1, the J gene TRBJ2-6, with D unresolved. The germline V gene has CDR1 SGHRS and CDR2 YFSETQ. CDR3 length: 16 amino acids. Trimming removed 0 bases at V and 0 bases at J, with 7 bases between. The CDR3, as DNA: TGCGCCAGCAGCTTGGTTCAGAGCTCTGGGGCCAACGTCCTGACTTTC. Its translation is CASSLVQSSGANVLTF.

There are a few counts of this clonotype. CDR3 DNA: TGCAGTGCCCCGTCCGGACTGGGGCAGTACTTC. It codes for CSAPSGLGQYF. J is TRBJ2-7 and V is TRBV20-1, with D tentatively TRBD2 (5 bases). Germline V lookup: CDR1 DFQATT, CDR2 SNEGSKA (reference sequence). This CDR3 is 11 amino acids long. Trimming took 6 bases from V and 9 from J, leaving 15 bases between them.

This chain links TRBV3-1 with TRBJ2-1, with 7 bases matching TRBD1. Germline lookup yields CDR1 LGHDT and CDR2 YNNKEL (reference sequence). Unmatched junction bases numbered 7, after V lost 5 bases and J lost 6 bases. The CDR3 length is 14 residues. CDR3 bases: TGTGCCAGCAGCAAGACAGGGTCGGTCAATGAGCAGTTCTTC. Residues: CASSKTGSVNEQFF.